The clone carrying this T cell receptor beta chain has just a few counts. The target antigen is unknown. The library targeted TCRbeta and was prepared with unique molecular identifiers. Via MiXCR, TCRdb re-called the PCR reads, giving one row per CDR3 protein. The profile shows around 450,000 distinct CDR3 sequences, around 15% of them singletons. The data were obtained in a study of T-cell reconstitution after alpha-beta-depleted transplantation in children. Germline CDR1 is MNHNS and CDR2 is SASEGT. V lost 5 bases to trimming and J lost 4 bases; unmatched junction nucleotides: 6. There are 15 residues in the CDR3. General observations from the study: Roughly two months post-transplant, alpha-beta T cells reportedly originated from several hundred graft clones that had expanded. After one year, T-cell counts and TCRbeta diversity mostly came from new T cells.

The sequence derives from a boy younger than two who had a stem cell transplant for Wiskott-Aldrich syndrome, so the T cells may come from the graft donor. This sample comprised PBMCs, mostly from graft donor cells, obtained 360 days after TCRalphabeta/CD19-depleted stem cell transplant. The chain has TRBV6-1 and TRBJ2-5; 11 bases are shared with TRBD2. CDR3: CASSQGLAALETQYF. The CDR3 DNA follows: TGTGCCAGCAGTCAGGGACTAGCGGCTTTAGAGACCCAGTACTTC.